The T cell receptor (beta chain) under discussion was sequenced for a study of regulatory T cells in long-lasting Graves disease. Study results and limitations: TCR diversity in persistent Graves' patients was below that of newly diagnosed ones. Persistent patients had a count of shared public clonotypes (approximately 2,800) that exceeded that of new patients (966).

Arm-PCR with iRepertoire HTBI primers amplified the CDR3 regions for these TCR beta libraries. From the multiplex PCR reads, TCRdb called clonotypes with MiXCR, one entry per CDR3 protein. The sample lists about 470,000 distinct CDR3 sequences; approximately 15% were seen once. Per germline, CDR1 SNHLY and CDR2 FYNNEI. CDR3 length equals 12 residues. Trimming cost V 6 bases and J 4 bases, with 9 bases left between them. This clonotype showed up many times. The antigen remains unidentified. Specified time point: newly diagnosed GD, antithyroid drugs for less than 3 months. From RNA extracted from PBMCs, the TCR library was made. These data were also reused for a study on T cells in Graves' hyperthyroidism and ophthalmopathy. That investigation notes: Peripheral blood also featured most of the thyroid clonotypes expanded above 0.001.

Specimen: peripheral blood mononuclear cells (PBMCs), collected at new diagnosis, from a patient treated with antithyroid drugs. The receptor comes from a woman in her 30s with Graves disease. J is TRBJ1-2 and V is TRBV2, with TRBD1 as a possible D gene (5 bases). The CDR3 DNA reads as TGTGCCAGCAGAAGAGACAGCTATGGCTACACCTTC. Protein: CASRRDSYGYTF.